The entry below describes one TCR beta chain. Its antigen is not known. Only in-frame clones appear in the TCRdb table, and some are missing; sequencing was by immunoSEQ multiplex PCR. Altogether 2 million to 2.5 million clones are present, approximately 94% being singletons, with the ten largest covering around 0.13%. This sample is part of a study of shared clonotypes between healthy human individuals. Turning to the study itself: Donors consisted of a couple of women and a few men between 18 and 49. Donors had three CD4 naive, three CD4 memory, two CD8 naive and one CD8 memory plate apiece. Study findings and constraints: Sequencing depth was a factor that was expected to affect clonotype sharing among donors.

CDR1 is LNHDA and CDR2 is SQIVND in the germline V gene (reference sequence). Trimming cost V 2 bases and J 7 bases, with 11 bases left between them. The CDR3 consists of 13 residues. Partitioning of CD4+ cells yielded a CD45RA+ naive subset and a CD45RA-negative memory subset. The TCR sequence derives from a man younger than 30 in good health. The J gene is TRBJ1-1, the V gene TRBV19, with D perhaps TRBD1 (6 bases). Sequenced input: naive CD4+ T cells sorted from blood. Subset meaning: CD45RA+ positively selected. In DNA form, the CDR3 reads TGTGCCAGTAGTATACAGGGGCCGGGTGAAGCTTTCTTT. It encodes CASSIQGPGEAFF. The full variable domain, its missing parts supplied by reference TRBV19 and TRBJ1-1, is DGGITQSPKYLFRKEGQNVTLSCEQNLNHDAMYWYRQDPGQGLRLIYYSQIVNDFQKGDIAEGYSVSREKKESFPLTVTSAQKNPTAFYLCASSIQGPGEAFFGQGTRLTVV.